This T cell receptor beta chain derives from a study of cytomegalovirus exposure and HLA in healthy donors (dated 2017 in TCRdb). Regarding the research as a whole: In an earlier analysis of 587 of the donors, about 270 Gb of sequence data and approximately 120 million unique TCR beta sequences from some 170 million T cells were reported. An early release that covered about 600 HLA-typed donors contained about 300 gigabases of sequencing data and tens of millions of unique TCR sequences. Of the approximately 400 genotyped donors, 65% to 90% were placed in the genetic ancestry cluster associated with self-reported Caucasian donors. The study was designed to test whether signatures of past pathogen exposure could be identified by cataloging public T cell receptors. The study profiled the T cell repertoires of more than 500 subjects by immunosequencing and related them to cytomegalovirus serostatus. A separate validation cohort of approximately 120 different subjects was used in addition to the approximately 700-subject first cohort. To predict cytomegalovirus infection status, the study brought together high-throughput TCR immunosequencing, statistical association of individual TCRs with disease status, and machine learning. A later analysis re-analyzed previously published TCR beta repertoires from 666 donors and added high-resolution HLA genotyping to study TCR occurrence patterns. Rather than drawing on any new phenotypic data, the later analysis identified candidate immune exposures from TCR beta sequences and the way those sequences occurred across donors. To decide whether each TCR beta V gene segment behaved as functional or pseudogenic, an earlier analysis of fewer than 750 of the donors relied on high-throughput TCR beta sequencing. Donor age, sex, ethnicity and CMV serostatus were collected together with the repertoire data. A later genetic analysis used genome-wide SNP genotypes for about 55% of the 666 donors, treating that subset as a discovery cohort. All discovery cohort repertoires had been generated on a single sequencing platform. HLA typing included class I and class II loci at four-digit resolution. The number of typed donors differed by locus: about 620-640 for A, B, C, DRB1 and DQB1; 522 for DQA1; some 590 for DPA1; and around 450 for DPB1. Because of strong linkage in the cohort, roughly five DR-DQ haplotypes were treated as single units for association and clustering. Among a few hundred genotyped donors of the cohort, an average of approximately 240,000 unique TCR beta nucleotide sequences were sequenced per donor, roughly 18% of them non-productive.

The CDR3 sequence holds 11 residues, the cysteine and phenylalanine included. The CDR3 DNA has 33 bases and is translated from base 1. CDR1 and CDR2 were assigned from the germline V gene (reference sequence) as DFQATT and SNEGSKA. V was cut back by 5 bases and J by 7 bases, leaving a gap of 11 bases between them. Receptors were amplified or captured by the immunoSEQ multiplex PCR assay. For the multiplex PCR, a mixture combining 60 forward primers for TCR Vbeta segments and 13 reverse primers for TCR Jbeta segments was used. The CDR3 region of rearranged TCR beta genes was amplified from genomic DNA by a multiplex PCR assay. On the Illumina HiSeq System, the amplified TCR beta libraries were sequenced as 87-base-pair reads. In the source study's methods: A later analysis tallied approximately 87 million unique TCR beta chains across the 700 or so repertoires, and roughly 11 million of those chains were shared by two or more donors. Raw reads were error-corrected and collapsed into unique sequences with a nearest-neighbor algorithm that merged closely related sequences to remove PCR and sequencing errors. Alignment of CDR3 sequences to IMGT reference sequences was used to assign V, D and J gene segments. For a sequence to be retained, a match of at least six nucleotides to both a V gene segment and a J gene segment was required. Rearrangements were called productive when the CDR3 lacked stop codons and stayed in frame with V and J; all others were non-productive. Following IMGT convention, CDR3 was defined as the stretch from the second conserved V-encoded cysteine to the conserved J-encoded phenylalanine. Sequences without an unambiguous match to a single V gene segment were excluded from the earlier analysis of over 500 of the donors. An earlier analysis of 550 to 650 of the donors classified V segments as functional when productive rearrangements were above 56.7% and as segregating when the standard deviation between donors was above 5%. A statistical classification framework was built for diagnosing cytomegalovirus status from the catalog of TCR beta chain sequences. V and J gene assignment, in a later analysis, came from comparing TCR nucleotide sequences with IMGT/GENE-DB human TR gene sequences. The TCRdist pipeline was used in a later analysis to assign CDR3 sequences and most-parsimonious VDJ recombination scenarios. A later analysis defined each TCR beta chain by its CDR3 amino acid sequence plus V-gene family, and excluded reads lacking a unique V-gene family. A later analysis removed nearly 600 highly shared, low-generation-probability nucleotide sequences to deal with suspected cross-contamination and a sequencing artifact. In a later analysis, a clonal expansion index for each public chain was calculated from normalized within-repertoire ranks of inferred template counts. A later analysis computed generation probabilities with a VDJ recombination model fitted to out-of-frame rearrangements, and checked the results against IGoR. In a later analysis, hypergeometric tests were used to score TCR-TCR, TCR-HLA and TCR-CMV co-occurrence, with a repertoire-size bias correction applied to TCR pairs. A later analysis estimated false discovery rates by permuting HLA or CMV assignments 20 times. In a later analysis, co-occurring TCRs were grouped using DBSCAN, with TCRdist sequence similarity added in when clustering inside HLA-allele-positive subsets. Repertoires with fewer than 30,000 or more than 120,000 public chains, plus five repertoires with anomalous nucleotide sharing, were excluded from co-occurrence clustering. Here the immuneACCESS table is served through TCRdb, limited to in-frame sequences with V and J called. Missing clones are a known gap in these copies; in checked studies unresolved V genes cover under half, and the rest lacks a known reason. V, J and clone size are those of that table, while D and trimming were read from the DNA. The sample contains more than 100,000 clones, around 84% of them found a single time. The ten biggest clones cover 3.3% of the sample.

Results and caveats for the whole study, not just this receptor: The 87-base-pair reads could not distinguish some IMGT-functional V segments, including TRBV6-2 and TRBV6-3, so those segments were excluded. A further reported finding was that TCR beta sequences accurately predicted the HLA-A and HLA-B alleles for most subjects in the first cohort. CMV serostatus was the only immune exposure information available for the cohort. A later analysis found that TCR association rates varied across HLA loci, with DRB1 alleles showing the most associated TCRs and HLA-C alleles the fewest. In a later analysis, HLA-associated TCR beta chains were found to be more clonally expanded and to have lower generation probabilities than equally common non-associated chains. A group of highly shared sequence variants was considered likely to be a technical artifact of the sequencing pipeline. This cohort had only TCR beta chains sequenced, and the lack of alpha or paired-chain data limited which features could be detected. According to a later analysis, parvovirus B19, influenza, CMV and Epstein-Barr virus appeared linked to several top co-occurrence clusters. The study listed 170 or so TCR beta chains as associated with cytomegalovirus. Specific HLA alleles were associated with more than 15,000 TCR beta sequences at a false discovery rate of 0.05 in a later analysis. The presence/absence analyses assumed that sequencing depth was roughly uniform across donors, and that assumption may not be true. The authors suggested that the approach could potentially be generalized to other disease states and immunological phenotypes. Because HLA typing was unavailable for some donors at each locus, only the typed subset was used in association tests. According to a later genetic analysis, donors in an Asian-associated ancestry cluster had fewer N-insertions in productive TCRs than the approximately 700-donor mean. An association between a missense DCLRE1C variant and V-gene and J-gene trimming of TCR beta chains was found in a later genetic analysis and replicated in an independent cohort. Strong co-occurrence of HLA alleles, especially DR and DQ, made assigning TCR associations to individual alleles difficult. While some public TCRs were present in many individuals, most TCR sequences turned up only very rarely across donors. A later analysis found that most CMV-associated TCR beta chains appeared HLA-restricted, with HLA associations seemingly driven largely by CMV exposure. Because counts were too low, 15 to 20 rarely observed V segments, including chromosome 9 orphons, were excluded from the earlier analysis of 587 of the donors. Linkage disequilibrium might explain the correlated functional status among segregating V segments, but an unknown experimental factor could not be excluded. The classifier was reported to diagnose cytomegalovirus status with high specificity and sensitivity in both the original and validation cohorts. An earlier analysis of 587 of the donors showed that most TCR beta V segments appeared in productive rearrangements either about 90% or about 30% of the time, which broadly matched IMGT annotations. A few of the identified cytomegalovirus-associated TCR beta chains were confirmed in vitro to be specific for cytomegalovirus antigens.

This clone was counted only a few times. Its antigen is still unknown. No qualities accompany the bases; no much larger clone lies one base away. The cohort comprised some 680 healthy bone marrow donors. All cohort members were sampled while nominally healthy, although unrecorded immune exposures were likely present. The donor was CMV seropositive and belonged to the group of around 300 seropositive cohort members. Every donor gave a peripheral blood sample, and the peripheral blood mononuclear cells from that sample were used for TCR beta sequencing. Genomic DNA extraction from the blood cell samples was performed with the Qiagen DNeasy Blood Extraction Kit.

In this chain, TRBV20-1 is recombined with TRBJ2-5, with TRBD1 tentatively as D gene (6 bases match). Material: PBMCs. This clonotype was sampled from a woman in her 30s in good health and CMV-seropositive. The base sequence is TGCAGTGCTCCCAGGGGTTTGACCCAGTACTTC. Its protein product is CSAPRGLTQYF.